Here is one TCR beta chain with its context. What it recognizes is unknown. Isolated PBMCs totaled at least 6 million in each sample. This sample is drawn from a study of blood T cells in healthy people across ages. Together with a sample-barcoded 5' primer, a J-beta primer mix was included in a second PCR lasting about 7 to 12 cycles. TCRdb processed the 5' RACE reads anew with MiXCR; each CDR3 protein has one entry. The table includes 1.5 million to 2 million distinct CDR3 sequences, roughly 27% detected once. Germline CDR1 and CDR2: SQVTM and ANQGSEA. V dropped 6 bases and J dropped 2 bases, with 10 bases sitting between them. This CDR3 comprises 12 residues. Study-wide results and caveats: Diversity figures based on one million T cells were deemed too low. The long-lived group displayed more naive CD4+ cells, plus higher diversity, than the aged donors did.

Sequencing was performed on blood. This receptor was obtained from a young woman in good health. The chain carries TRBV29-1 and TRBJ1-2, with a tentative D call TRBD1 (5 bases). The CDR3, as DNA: TGCAGCGTGTCAGGGTTAAACTATGGCTACACCTTC. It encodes CSVSGLNYGYTF.